The 11 T cell receptor beta chains reported below all come from one sample, sequenced in a study of T cells in Graves' hyperthyroidism and ophthalmopathy. TCR beta CDR3 regions were amplified from RNA. The study used the HTBI primer set for a first-round RT-PCR of the TCR CDR3. Each CDR3 protein gets one entry after TCRdb re-called the multiplex PCR reads with MiXCR. The repertoire holds about 210,000 distinct CDR3 sequences, with approximately 17% as singletons. The specimen sequenced was blood. The receptor source for this set is a man between 50 and 59 years old with Graves' hyperthyroidism.

At least ten counts were recorded for this clonotype. V gene TRBV12-5 combines with J gene TRBJ2-7; TRBD2 aligns across 8 bases. V was clipped by 4 bases and J by 2 bases; unmatched bases: 4. The length of the CDR3 is 14 residues. CDR1 and CDR2 (germline): LGHNT, FRNRAP. The CDR3 DNA sequence: TGTGCTAGTGGTTCGGATAGCGGGGCCTACGAGCAGTACTTC. Amino acid sequence: CASGSDSGAYEQYF. Full variable domain (rest looked up from reference TRBV12-5 and TRBJ2-7): DARVTQTPRHKVTEMGQEVTMRCQPILGHNTVFWYRQTMMQGLELLAYFRNRAPLDDSGMPKDRFSAEMPDATLATLKIQPSEPRDSAVYFCASGSDSGAYEQYFGPGTRLTVT.

This clonotype was observed a few times. This chain links TRBV19 with TRBJ2-1, with 14 bases that match TRBD2. There are 18 residues in the CDR3. CDR1 and CDR2 from the germline V gene are LNHDA and SQIVND (reference sequence). The J segment lost 2 bases and the V segment lost 5 bases, leaving 8 bases of the junction unmatched. CDR3 amino acids: CASSPGLAGAEPYNEQFF. CDR3 nucleotides: TGTGCCAGTAGTCCGGGACTAGCGGGAGCTGAGCCCTACAATGAGCAGTTCTTC.

In its sample, this clonotype was seen a few times. V is TRBV28 and J is TRBJ2-3; possibly TRBD2 for D (6 bases). This CDR3 has 14 amino acids. The germline gives CDR1 MDHEN, CDR2 SYDVKM. Between the trimmed V and J ends, which lost 2 bases and 2 bases, there was a span of 8 bases. Here the CDR3 DNA reads TGTGCCAGCAGTTTAGCGGGAATCACAGATACGCAGTATTTT. Protein sequence: CASSLAGITDTQYF.

This clonotype was counted at least ten times. This rearrangement joins TRBV30 to TRBJ1-5; 7 bases fit TRBD1. Trimming at V came to 1 base and at J to 6 bases, leaving 6 bases not matched to a gene. CDR3 length equals 14 residues. Germline V gene data show CDR1 as GTSNPN and CDR2 as SVGIG (reference sequence). This CDR3 reads CAWSATGPGQPQHF. As DNA, the CDR3 is TGTGCCTGGAGTGCGACAGGGCCGGGTCAGCCCCAGCATTTT.

Details on this clonotype: This clone may be a read error of a much larger clone one base away. The chain recombines TRBV7-9 with TRBJ2-3, with TRBD2 identical over 12 bases. The V gene end was trimmed by 6 bases and the J gene end by 2 bases; junction bases not matched to a gene: 9. This CDR3 comprises 17 residues. Germline V CDR1 and CDR2: SEHNR, FQNEAQ (reference sequence). As DNA, the CDR3 is TGTGCCAGCAGAGGTCCGGGACTAGCGGGTCTCACAGATACGCAGTATTTT. Protein sequence: CASRGPGLAGLTDTQYF.

This clonotype was seen at least ten times. V gene TRBV20-1 combines with J gene TRBJ2-3; D is ambiguous. Per the germline V gene, CDR1 is DFQATT and CDR2 is SNEGSKA (reference sequence). This CDR3 region has 15 residues. V lost 0 bases, J lost 0 bases, and 10 bases lay in between. This CDR3 is CSARDYSSSTDTQYF. The CDR3 DNA reads as TGCAGTGCTAGAGATTACAGCTCCAGCACAGATACGCAGTATTTT.

This clonotype was recorded many times. The chain uses TRBV28 and TRBJ1-1; 7 bases are a match to TRBD1. Germline values: CDR1 MDHEN, CDR2 SYDVKM. This CDR3 has 14 amino acids. The J segment lost 5 bases and the V segment lost 5 bases, leaving 8 bases of the junction unmatched. The CDR3 DNA follows: TGTGCCAGCAGTACAAACAGGGGTGGGACTGAAGCTTTCTTT. This sequence encodes CASSTNRGGTEAFF.

Only a few counts were recorded for this clonotype. The CDR3 protein is CASSLGGINNSPLHF. The CDR3 DNA reads as TGTGCCAGCAGTCTAGGGGGCATCAATAATTCACCCCTCCACTTT. V and J are TRBV7-9 and TRBJ1-6, with 7 bases identical to TRBD1. Germline V CDR1 and CDR2: SEHNR, FQNEAQ (reference sequence). V shed 6 bases, J shed 5 bases, and the junction held 7 bases outside the gene matches. The CDR3 consists of 15 residues. Full variable domain (outside the CDR3, taken from reference TRBV7-9 and TRBJ1-6): DTGVSQNPRHKITKRGQNVTFRCDPISEHNRLYWYRQTLGQGPEFLTYFQNEAQLEKSRLLSDRFSAERPKGSFSTLEIQRTEQGDSAMYLCASSLGGINNSPLHFGNGTRLTVT.

The chain joins TRBV11-2 to TRBJ2-1; 9 bases are a match to TRBD2. J was trimmed by 7 bases and V by 1 base; bases with no gene match: 8. CDR1 SGHAT and CDR2 FQNNGV come from the germline V gene. This CDR3 contains 16 residues. CDR3 amino acids: CASSLVCVTSGNEQFF. CDR3 DNA sequence: TGTGCCAGCAGCTTAGTTTGTGTTACTAGCGGGAATGAGCAGTTCTTC.

In its sample, this clonotype was seen many times. The gene calls are TRBV3-1 and TRBJ2-1; TRBD1 or TRBD2 may be the D gene (5 bases each). V was shortened by 3 bases and J by 8 bases, with 5 bases between the two germline ends. CDR1 is LGHDT and CDR2 is YNNKEL in the germline V gene (reference sequence). The CDR3 runs to 11 residues. CDR3: CASSQGDEQFF. CDR3 nucleotide sequence: TGTGCCAGCAGCCAGGGGGATGAGCAGTTCTTC.

This clonotype was detected ten times or more. DNA of the CDR3: TGTGCCAGCAAGGAGACAGGGATTTACAATGAGCAGTTCTTC. Protein product: CASKETGIYNEQFF. The chain uses TRBV14 and TRBJ2-1; 7 bases are a match to TRBD1. This CDR3 has 14 residues. J gave up 4 bases and V 7 bases, and 7 bases lay outside the gene matches. Germline CDR1 and CDR2: SGHDN and FVKESK.